This TCR beta chain was retrieved from a study of shared clonotypes between healthy human individuals. For sorted subsets, approximately 0.2 ug DNA per replicate equaled 30,000 or so T cell genomes. Clones were read by immunoSEQ multiplex PCR, and TCRdb kept only the in-frame ones, dropping some. Of around 690,000 clones detected, around 90% appear once; the ten largest clones hold 34%. Germline-derived CDR1 and CDR2 are SGHRS and YFSETQ. Between the trimmed V and J ends, which lost 4 bases and 2 bases, there was a span of 10 bases. The CDR3 loop spans 14 amino acids. The chain has TRBV5-1 and TRBJ1-3; tentative D call: TRBD1 (5 bases). This receptor was obtained from a man aged 18 to 29 in good health. Some clones in this sample may be carry-over from other donors' samples. The sequenced sample consisted of memory CD8+ T cells from PBMCs. Subset specified: CD45RO+ cells pooled with CCR7-negative TemRA cells. The CDR3 reads CASSPGTAGNTIYF. CDR3 bases: TGCGCCAGCAGCCCCGGGACCGCTGGAAACACCATATATTTT.